This entry lists 10 T cell receptor beta chains sequenced from one sample in a study of CD8 T cells in ankylosing spondylitis. TCRdb independently ran MiXCR on the 5' RACE reads; one entry per CDR3 protein. The repertoire holds about 240,000 distinct CDR3 sequences, with 8.6% as singletons. The sequencing input was blood, either unsorted or a sorted T cell fraction (not recorded which). The receptor set was obtained from a male donor with ankylosing spondylitis or in good health (not recorded which).

This clonotype occurred many times. This chain links TRBV29-1 with TRBJ1-4; D might be TRBD1 (6 bases). The V and J ends lost 1 base and 0 bases respectively, with 9 bases between them. Germline-derived CDR1 and CDR2 are SQVTM and ANQGSEA. The CDR3 covers 15 residues. The CDR3 bases are TGCAGCGTTGAAGGCAGGGGATCAACTAATGAAAAACTGTTTTTT. Its translation: CSVEGRGSTNEKLFF.

This clonotype was seen ten or more times. V is TRBV12-3 or TRBV12-4 and J is TRBJ2-2; D uncertain. V lost 3 bases, J lost 6 bases, and 11 bases lay in between. The CDR3 loop spans 14 amino acids. The CDR3 bases are TGTGCCAGCAGTTTGAAAGGGATCGCCGGGGAGCTGTTTTTT. Translation: CASSLKGIAGELFF.

This clonotype was recorded at least ten times. This sequence joins TRBV6-2 or TRBV6-3 and TRBJ1-1; no definite D call. From germline, CDR1 is MNHEY and CDR2 SVGEGT. V gave up 5 bases and J gave up 7 bases, with 8 bases separating them. This CDR3 is built from 11 residues. This CDR3 reads CASSGLFEAFF. The CDR3 DNA sequence: TGTGCCAGCAGTGGTTTGTTTGAAGCTTTCTTT.

This clonotype has at least ten counts. This chain connects TRBV18 to TRBJ2-3, with 15 bases fitting TRBD2. V lost 0 bases to trimming and J lost 5 bases; unmatched junction nucleotides: 6. The germline V gene encodes CDR1 KGHSH and CDR2 LQKENI. The CDR3 length is 18 residues. The CDR3 spells CASSPPRSGLAGGDTQYF. The CDR3 DNA is TGTGCCAGCTCACCACCAAGATCGGGACTAGCGGGGGGAGATACGCAGTATTTT.

This clonotype was seen ten or more times. J is TRBJ2-7 and V is TRBV6-1, with 8 bases matching TRBD1. Germline CDR1 and CDR2: MNHNS and SASEGT. The CDR3 has 12 residues. Trimming removed 6 bases from V and 3 bases from J; junction bases left unmatched: 1. CDR3 sequence reads: CASSDRGYEQYF. The DNA for the CDR3 is TGTGCCAGCAGCGACAGGGGCTACGAGCAGTACTTC.

This clonotype turned up a few times. The chain joins TRBV6-1 to TRBJ2-5; D is tentatively TRBD1 or TRBD2 (5 bases each). Germline-derived CDR1 and CDR2 are MNHNS and SASEGT. The CDR3 runs 13 residues. V was shortened by 6 bases and J by 4 bases, with 12 bases between the two germline ends. CDR3 nucleotides: TGTGCCAGCAGACTACTAGGGGTAGAGACCCAGTACTTC. It encodes CASRLLGVETQYF.

This clonotype was counted ten times or more. DNA of the CDR3: TGTGCCAGCACCGACTCATTGAACACTGAAGCTTTCTTT. Its protein product is CASTDSLNTEAFF. The chain combines TRBV2 with TRBJ1-1; D is unclear. The CDR3 contains 13 residues. Germline assignment: CDR1 SNHLY and CDR2 FYNNEI. With 7 bases removed from V and 0 bases from J, the gap between germline ends came to 9 bases.

This clonotype appeared many times. The chain joins TRBV20-1 to TRBJ2-1; possibly TRBD1 for D (6 bases). CDR1 and CDR2 from the germline V gene are DFQATT and SNEGSKA (reference sequence). V was shortened by 3 bases and J by 8 bases, with 14 bases between the two germline ends. The CDR3 has 13 amino acids. The CDR3: CSARAGQSYEQFF. CDR3 nucleotides: TGCAGTGCTAGGGCCGGACAGAGTTATGAGCAGTTCTTC.

The chain employs TRBV19 and TRBJ1-5; TRBD1 matches 7 bases. This CDR3 is built from 17 residues. Looked up from germline, CDR1 is LNHDA and CDR2 is SQIVND (reference sequence). V gave up 5 bases and J gave up 2 bases; unmatched junction bases: 12. The CDR3 reads CASSLQGGARGNQPQHF. The CDR3 region has the DNA TGTGCCAGTAGTCTCCAGGGGGGGGCCCGAGGCAATCAGCCCCAGCATTTT.

Points on this clonotype: An end of the junction differs from the germline gene, which may be a read error. The genes are TRBV3-1 and TRBJ2-3, with 10 bases lining up with TRBD2. The CDR3 loop spans 17 amino acids. From germline, CDR1 is LGHDT and CDR2 YNNKEL (reference sequence). CDR3 loop: CATSQEELAGYTDTQYF. CDR3 nucleotide sequence: TGTGCCACCAGCCAAGAAGAACTAGCGGGATACACAGATACGCAGTATTTT.